Following are 10 T cell receptor beta chains from one sample sequenced in a study of T cell changes during pregnancy in multiple sclerosis. TCRdb's copy holds only in-frame clones and misses some; the assay was immunoSEQ multiplex PCR. The table shows some 60,000 clones, with about 92% occurring only once. Sample: peripheral blood, taken in the first trimester of pregnancy. All receptors come from a female donor in good health, enrolled as a control in a pregnancy study.

The chain links TRBV7-9 to TRBJ2-7, with no clear D. Trimming removed 5 bases at V and 1 base at J, with 15 bases between. This CDR3 has 15 amino acids. From germline, CDR1 is SEHNR and CDR2 FQNEAQ (reference sequence). CDR3 nucleotide sequence: TGTGCCAGCAGCCCACCCGAGGCTCCTTCCTACGAGCAGTACTTC. It translates to CASSPPEAPSYEQYF.

The chain couples TRBV6-6 to TRBJ1-2; weak D call: TRBD1 (6 bases). Looked up from germline, CDR1 is MNHNY and CDR2 is SVGAGI (reference sequence). The CDR3 contains 12 residues. The ends were cut back, 7 bases at V and 8 bases at J, with 14 bases in the middle. The CDR3 DNA sequence: TGTGCCAGCAACCCACAGGGTTGGGGCTACACCTTC. This translates into CASNPQGWGYTF.

The CDR3 bases are TGTGCCAGCAGTGTGAGGTGGGGGGTAAGCGAGCAGTACTTC. Protein product: CASSVRWGVSEQYF. The chain recombines TRBV2 with TRBJ2-7; the D gene is possibly TRBD2 (6 bases). This CDR3 has 14 amino acids. V lost 4 bases, J lost 6 bases, and 16 bases lay in between. The germline V gene has CDR1 SNHLY and CDR2 FYNNEI.

The chain couples TRBV19 to TRBJ1-2; 7 bases align to TRBD1. V lost 6 bases to trimming and J lost 4 bases; unmatched junction nucleotides: 8. The CDR3 is 14 amino acids. CDR1 is LNHDA, CDR2 SQIVND, per germline (reference sequence). CDR3 nucleotides: TGTGCCAGTAGCGAAGACAGGGTCTTCTATGGCTACACCTTC. Protein sequence: CASSEDRVFYGYTF.

This rearrangement joins TRBV7-3 to TRBJ1-1, with a tentative D call TRBD1 (5 bases). CDR3 length: 15 amino acids. V lost 1 base and J 2 bases, leaving 11 bases between the germline ends. From germline, CDR1 is SGHTA and CDR2 FQGTGA. CDR3 amino acids: CASSLMGQDNTEAFF. DNA of the CDR3: TGTGCCAGCAGCTTAATGGGGCAGGACAACACTGAAGCTTTCTTT.

The chain couples TRBV7-8 to TRBJ2-7, with TRBD1 identical over 7 bases. The CDR3 totals 15 residues. The trim removed 5 bases at V and 3 bases at J, leaving 10 bases unmatched. CDR1 SGHVS and CDR2 FQNEAQ come from the germline V gene. This chain's CDR3 is CASSHSGTVGYEQYF. CDR3 nucleotide sequence: TGTGCCAGCAGCCATTCCGGGACAGTCGGCTACGAGCAGTACTTC.

The V and J genes are TRBV11-1 and TRBJ2-1, with D possibly matching TRBD1 (5 bases). V gave up 5 bases and J gave up 6 bases, with 14 bases separating them. Germline CDR1 and CDR2: SGHAT and FQDESV (reference sequence). The CDR3 runs 14 residues. The CDR3 protein is CASSHWTLFNEQFF. Written as DNA, the CDR3 is TGTGCCAGCAGCCACTGGACACTCTTCAATGAGCAGTTCTTC.

The chain carries TRBV27 and TRBJ1-3; maybe TRBD1 (6 bases). V was cut by 2 bases and J by 0 bases, with 11 bases left in between. This CDR3 is built from 16 residues. The V gene's germline CDR1 is MNHEY and CDR2 SMNVEV (reference sequence). For the CDR3, the DNA is TGTGCCAGCAGTTTAGACAGGACGACCTCTGGAAACACCATATATTTT. Encoded protein: CASSLDRTTSGNTIYF.

The chain has TRBV11-2 and TRBJ2-2, with TRBD2 identical over 9 bases. From germline, CDR1 is SGHAT and CDR2 FQNNGV. V dropped 6 bases and J dropped 1; count of bases not matched to a gene: 3. The CDR3 covers 15 residues. CDR3 DNA sequence: TGTGCCAGCAGGTCAGCGGGAGGGAACACCGGGGAGCTGTTTTTT. Protein sequence: CASRSAGGNTGELFF.

V is TRBV9 and J is TRBJ2-3, with a tentative D call TRBD2 (5 bases). The CDR3 runs 15 residues. Trimming cost V 0 bases and J 1 base, with 9 bases left between them. CDR1 is SGDLS and CDR2 is YYNGEE in the germline V gene. The CDR3 loop is CASSVGNSGTDTQYF. The CDR3, as DNA: TGTGCCAGCAGCGTAGGTAATAGCGGCACAGATACGCAGTATTTT.